What follows is one T cell receptor (beta chain) and its context. Its antigen is unknown. This record belongs to a study of a mutant IDH1 vaccine in newly diagnosed glioma. Trimming pared 5 bases from V and 0 bases from J, leaving 10 bases between. This CDR3 has 14 amino acids. Germline values: CDR1 WSHSY, CDR2 SAAADI. Profiled with immunoSEQ multiplex PCR; TCRdb holds only in-frame clones, not every one. This table holds more than 25,000 clones, 88% found once. Time point noted: week 23, last vaccination. All doses held 300 ug of mutant IDH1 20-mer peptide, with topical imiquimod. J is TRBJ1-1 and V is TRBV10-2; no reliable D call. The sample consisted of PBMCs, taken from a glioma patient whose treatment included an IDH1 peptide vaccine. The TCR originated in a man in his forties with glioma. CDR3 protein: CASSSDTVNTEAFF. In nucleotides, the CDR3 is TGCGCCAGCAGTTCTGACACCGTGAACACTGAAGCTTTCTTT.